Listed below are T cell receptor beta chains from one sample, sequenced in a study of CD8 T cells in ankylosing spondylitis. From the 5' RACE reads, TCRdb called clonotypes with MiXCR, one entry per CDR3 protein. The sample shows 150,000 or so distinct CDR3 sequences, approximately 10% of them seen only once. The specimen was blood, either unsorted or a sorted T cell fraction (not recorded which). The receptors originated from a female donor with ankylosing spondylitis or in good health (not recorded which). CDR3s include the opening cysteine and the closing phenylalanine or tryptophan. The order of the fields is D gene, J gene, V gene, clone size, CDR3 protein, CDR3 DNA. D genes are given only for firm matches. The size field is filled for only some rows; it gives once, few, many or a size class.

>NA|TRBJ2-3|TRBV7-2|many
CASSLAGFPTDTQYF
TGTGCCAGCAGCTTAGCGGGTTTCCCCACAGATACGCAGTATTTT
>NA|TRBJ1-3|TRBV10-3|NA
CATTGSGNTIYF
TGTGCCACGACAGGCTCTGGAAACACCATATATTTT
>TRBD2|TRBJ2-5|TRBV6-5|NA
CASSYSGLAGETQYF
TGTGCCAGCAGTTACTCCGGACTAGCGGGAGAGACCCAGTACTTC
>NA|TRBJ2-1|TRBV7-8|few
CASSLARGVAYNEQFF
TGTGCCAGCAGCTTAGCGAGAGGGGTCGCCTACAATGAGCAGTTCTTC
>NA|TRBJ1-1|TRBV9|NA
CASSAPPGEEAFF
TGTGCCAGCAGCGCCCCCCCGGGAGAGGAAGCTTTCTTT
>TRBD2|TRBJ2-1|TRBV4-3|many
CASSQDVAGGLYNEQFF
TGCGCCAGCAGCCAAGATGTGGCGGGAGGTCTCTACAATGAGCAGTTCTTC
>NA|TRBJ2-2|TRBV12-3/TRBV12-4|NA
CASSSVGGGTGELFF
TGTGCCAGCAGCTCCGTGGGAGGCGGTACCGGGGAGCTGTTTTTT
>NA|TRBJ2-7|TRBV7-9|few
CASSAGHSEQYF
TGTGCCAGCAGCGCAGGGCATAGCGAGCAGTACTTC
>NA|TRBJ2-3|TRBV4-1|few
CASSPDTGRTDTQYF
TGCGCCAGCAGCCCCGACACCGGGAGAACAGATACGCAGTATTTT
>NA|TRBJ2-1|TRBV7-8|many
CASSSGTLSYNEQFF
TGTGCCAGCAGCTCCGGGACTTTGTCCTACAATGAGCAGTTCTTC
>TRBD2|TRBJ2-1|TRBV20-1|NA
CSARTSGSTYNEQFF
TGCAGTGCTCGGACTAGCGGGAGTACCTACAATGAGCAGTTCTTC
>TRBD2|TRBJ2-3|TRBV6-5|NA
CASSYGAGAADTQYF
TGTGCCAGCAGTTACGGAGCGGGAGCGGCAGATACGCAGTATTTT
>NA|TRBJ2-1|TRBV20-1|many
CSARDRLVGNEQFF
TGCAGTGCTAGAGATCGACTGGTTGGCAATGAGCAGTTCTTC
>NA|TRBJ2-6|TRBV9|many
CASSVSLSGANVLTF
TGTGCCAGCAGCGTATCCCTCTCTGGGGCCAACGTCCTGACTTTC
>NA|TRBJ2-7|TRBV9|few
CASSAGLALSYEQYF
TGTGCCAGCAGCGCAGGACTCGCGCTTTCCTACGAGCAGTACTTC
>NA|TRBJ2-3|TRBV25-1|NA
CASSEPSEASSRSDTQYF
TGTGCCAGCAGTGAACCCTCTGAGGCTAGCTCGAGATCAGATACGCAGTATTTT
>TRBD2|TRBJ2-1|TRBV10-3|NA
CAIRESSGVYNEQFF
TGTGCCATCAGGGAGTCTAGCGGGGTCTACAATGAGCAGTTCTTC
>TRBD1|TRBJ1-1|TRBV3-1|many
CASRPESPGQGLDTEAFF
TGTGCCAGCAGACCGGAGTCCCCCGGACAGGGCCTCGACACTGAAGCTTTCTTT
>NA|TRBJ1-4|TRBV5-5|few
CASSLIGRLDEKLFF
TGTGCCAGCAGCTTGATAGGCAGGTTGGACGAAAAACTGTTTTTT
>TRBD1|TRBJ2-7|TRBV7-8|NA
CASSTYRDRGGEQYF
TGTGCCAGCAGCACCTACCGGGACAGGGGAGGGGAGCAGTACTTC
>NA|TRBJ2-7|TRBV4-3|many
CASSQERQPSYEQYF
TGCGCCAGCAGCCAAGAACGGCAGCCCTCCTACGAGCAGTACTTC
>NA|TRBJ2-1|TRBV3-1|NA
CASSQDPPSDEQFF
TGTGCCAGCAGCCAAGATCCGCCCAGTGATGAGCAGTTCTTC
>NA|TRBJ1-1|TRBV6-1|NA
CASSPQEDVEAFF
TGTGCCAGCAGTCCCCAGGAGGACGTTGAAGCTTTCTTT
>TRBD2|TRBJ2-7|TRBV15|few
CATSRETSGAYEQYF
TGTGCCACCAGCAGGGAAACTAGCGGAGCTTACGAGCAGTACTTC
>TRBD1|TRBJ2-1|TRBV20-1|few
CSARDLAGGSSYNEQFF
TGCAGTGCTAGAGATCTAGCAGGGGGAAGCTCCTACAATGAGCAGTTCTTC
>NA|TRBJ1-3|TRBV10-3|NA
CAISPIVSGNTIYF
TGTGCCATCAGCCCGATTGTATCTGGAAACACCATATATTTT